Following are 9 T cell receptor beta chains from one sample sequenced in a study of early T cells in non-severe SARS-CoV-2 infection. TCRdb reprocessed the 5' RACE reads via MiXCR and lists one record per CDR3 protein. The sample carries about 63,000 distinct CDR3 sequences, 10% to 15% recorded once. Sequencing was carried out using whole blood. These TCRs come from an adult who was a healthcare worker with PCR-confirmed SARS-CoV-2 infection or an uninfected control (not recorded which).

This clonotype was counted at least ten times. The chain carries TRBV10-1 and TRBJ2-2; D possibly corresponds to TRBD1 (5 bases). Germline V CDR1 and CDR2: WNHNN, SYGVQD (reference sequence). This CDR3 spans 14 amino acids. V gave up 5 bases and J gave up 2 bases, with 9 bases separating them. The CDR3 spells CASSSGPNTGELFF. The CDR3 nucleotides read TGCGCCAGCAGTTCAGGGCCCAACACCGGGGAGCTGTTTTTT.

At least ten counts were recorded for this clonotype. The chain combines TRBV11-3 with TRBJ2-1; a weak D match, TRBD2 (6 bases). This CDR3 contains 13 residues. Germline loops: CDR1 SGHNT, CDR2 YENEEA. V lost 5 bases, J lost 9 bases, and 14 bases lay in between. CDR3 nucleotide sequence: TGTGCCAGCAGCCGAGGCGGGGATAGTGAGCAGTTCTTC. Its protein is CASSRGGDSEQFF.

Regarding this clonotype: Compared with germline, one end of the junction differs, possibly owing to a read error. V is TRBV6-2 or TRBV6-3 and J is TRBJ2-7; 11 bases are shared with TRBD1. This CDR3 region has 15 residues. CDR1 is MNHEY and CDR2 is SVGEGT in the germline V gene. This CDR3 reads CASSYSRSYGTGGNF. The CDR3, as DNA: TGTGCCAGCAGTTACTCGAGATCCTACGGGACAGGGGGAAACTTC.

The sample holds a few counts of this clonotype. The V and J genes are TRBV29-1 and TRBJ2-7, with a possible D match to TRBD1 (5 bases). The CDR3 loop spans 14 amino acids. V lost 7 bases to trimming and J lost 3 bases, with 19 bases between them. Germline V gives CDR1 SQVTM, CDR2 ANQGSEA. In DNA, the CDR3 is TGCAGCGCCGTCGACAGAGAAGGTAACTACGAGCAGTACTTC. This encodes CSAVDREGNYEQYF.

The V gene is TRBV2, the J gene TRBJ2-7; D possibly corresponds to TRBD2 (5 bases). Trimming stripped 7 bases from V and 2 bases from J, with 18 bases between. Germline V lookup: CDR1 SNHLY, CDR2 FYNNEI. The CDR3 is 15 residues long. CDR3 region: CASKEGDWGTYEQYF. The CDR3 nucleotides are TGTGCCAGCAAAGAGGGTGACTGGGGAACCTACGAGCAGTACTTC.

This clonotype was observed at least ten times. The CDR3 DNA reads TGCGCCAGCAGCCTAGGACAGCAATATGGCTACACCTTC. It encodes CASSLGQQYGYTF. The chain links TRBV5-1 to TRBJ1-2; the D gene is possibly TRBD1 (6 bases). Trimming left V 4 bases short and J 5 bases short, with 12 bases between. CDR1 SGHRS and CDR2 YFSETQ come from the germline V gene. The CDR3 covers 13 residues.

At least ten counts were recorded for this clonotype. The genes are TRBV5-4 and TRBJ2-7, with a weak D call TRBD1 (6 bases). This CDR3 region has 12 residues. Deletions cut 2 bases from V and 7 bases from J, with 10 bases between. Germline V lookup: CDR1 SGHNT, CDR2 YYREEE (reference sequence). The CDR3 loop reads CASSFDRWEQYF. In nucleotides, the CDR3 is TGTGCCAGCAGCTTCGACAGGTGGGAGCAGTACTTC.

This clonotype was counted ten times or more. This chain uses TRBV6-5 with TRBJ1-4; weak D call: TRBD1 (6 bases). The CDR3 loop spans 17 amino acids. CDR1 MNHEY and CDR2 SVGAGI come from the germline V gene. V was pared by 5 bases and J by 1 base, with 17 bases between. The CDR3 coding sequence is TGTGCCAGCAGTCGATACAGGGTCCAGCGAACTAATGAAAAACTGTTTTTT. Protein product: CASSRYRVQRTNEKLFF.

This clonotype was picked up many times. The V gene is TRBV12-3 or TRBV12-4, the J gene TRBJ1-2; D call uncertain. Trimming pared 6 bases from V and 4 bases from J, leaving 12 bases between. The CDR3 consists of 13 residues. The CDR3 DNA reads TGTGCCAGCAGCCCTACAAGCCTCTATGGCTACACCTTC. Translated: CASSPTSLYGYTF.